The 9 T cell receptor beta chains below were found in one sample sequenced in a study of prognosis after radiotherapy for stage I lung cancer (dated by TCRdb to about 2021). For sequencing, an Illumina HiSeq 3000 was employed. The TCR beta CDR3 region was amplified from genomic DNA by two rounds of multiplex PCR. The first PCR round used primers specific to each TRBV and TRBJ gene, and the primer sequences were filed in Chinese patent CN105087789A. The public reads were reanalyzed by TCRdb: fastp trimming at Q25, MiXCR alignment, in-frame beta chains only. Rows matching on CDR3 protein sequence are summarized as one entry with the most common DNA and genes. This sample gives some 14,000 distinct CDR3 sequences in total; around 40% of them show up just once. The top ten constitute around two fifths of the sample. The sample was PBMCs, taken before or after stereotactic body radiation therapy (not recorded which). These receptor sequences come from a donor over 45 with non-small cell lung cancer.

V gene TRBV2 combines with J gene TRBJ2-2; TRBD2 agrees at 12 bases. Looked up from germline, CDR1 is SNHLY and CDR2 is FYNNEI. Germline trimming cut 7 bases from V and 6 bases from J; bases unmatched to any gene: 9. The CDR3 sequence is 16 residues long. DNA of the CDR3: TGTGCCAGCACCCAGAGGTCTAGCGGGGGGGCCGGGGAGCTGTTTTTT. Translated, it gives CASTQRSSGGAGELFF.

In its sample, this clonotype was seen many times. A much larger clonotype is one base distant, so this may be a read error. The chain combines TRBV2 with TRBJ2-1; D is ambiguous. This CDR3 spans 14 amino acids. CDR1 and CDR2 (germline): SNHLY, FYNNEI. The germline V and J ends were trimmed by 6 bases and 0 bases, with 9 bases remaining between them. The CDR3 is CASSLGTSYNEQFF. CDR3 in DNA: TGTGCCAGCAGCCTTGGAACCTCCTACAATGAGCAGTTCTTC.

This clonotype is termed medium-sized. The V and J genes are TRBV20-1 and TRBJ2-7; possible D gene TRBD2, 7 bases. The CDR3 covers 14 residues. V lost 4 bases, J lost 5 bases, and 18 bases lay in between. Per the germline V gene, CDR1 is DFQATT and CDR2 is SNEGSKA (reference sequence). DNA for the CDR3: TGCAGTGCTAAAGCCGGCGGGGGCGGGGACGAGCAGTACTTC. Translating it yields CSAKAGGGGDEQYF.

The table lists this clonotype with many counts. This chain links TRBV5-1 with TRBJ2-3, with D tentatively TRBD1 (5 bases). The CDR3 sequence is 16 residues long. Trimming removed 0 bases at V and 2 bases at J, with 13 bases between. Germline-derived CDR1 and CDR2 are SGHRS and YFSETQ. The CDR3 loop is CASSLGLGQNTDTQYF. The DNA of the CDR3 is TGCGCCAGCAGCTTGGGTCTGGGGCAAAACACAGATACGCAGTATTTT.

As regards this clonotype: The junction departs from germline at one end; a sequencing error may be responsible. This chain connects TRBV7-9 to TRBJ2-2; the match to TRBD1 covers 9 bases. The CDR3 runs 15 residues. Germline lookup yields CDR1 SEHNR and CDR2 FQNEAQ (reference sequence). This chain's CDR3 is CASSLQGASAGEPFF. Written as DNA, the CDR3 is TGTGCAAGCAGCTTACAGGGGGCTTCGGCCGGGGAGCCGTTTTTT.

The chain uses TRBV20-1 and TRBJ2-7, with TRBD2 matching 8 bases. The CDR3 runs 13 residues. The V segment lost 6 bases and the J segment 3 bases; nucleotides outside the gene matches: 7. Germline V gene sequence: CDR1 DFQATT, CDR2 SNEGSKA (reference sequence). CDR3 bases: TGCAGTGCAGCGGGAGACCAAATCTACGAGCAGTACTTC. Its translation: CSAAGDQIYEQYF.

This clonotype came up many times. The chain combines TRBV6-4 with TRBJ1-5; no clear D. The CDR3 runs to 13 residues. Trimming removed 1 base at V and 7 bases at J, with 8 bases between. Germline values: CDR1 MRHNA, CDR2 SNTAGT. The CDR3 nucleotides are TGTGCCAGCAGTGACTTCGTGGGGCAGCCCCAGCATTTT. Amino acid sequence: CASSDFVGQPQHF.

The J gene is TRBJ1-4, the V gene TRBV4-3, with TRBD1 identical over 10 bases. The CDR3 has 16 amino acids. V lost 4 bases and J lost 8; bases outside the gene matches: 10. Germline loops: CDR1 LGHNA, CDR2 YSLEER. CDR3 amino acids: CASSLEGTGEGEKLFF. The CDR3 DNA reads as TGCGCCAGCAGCCTCGAGGGGACAGGGGAAGGCGAAAAACTGTTTTTT.

Notes on this clonotype: Since a far larger clone is one base different, this is likely a read error. This chain joins TRBV6-2 or TRBV6-3 and TRBJ1-1, with D uncertain. The V and J ends lost 5 bases and 2 bases respectively, with 12 bases between them. Germline-derived CDR1 and CDR2 are MNHEY and SVGEGT. The CDR3 is 14 residues long. The CDR3 is CASSESVDNTEAFF. The CDR3 bases are TGTGCCAGCAGTGAGTCGGTAGATAACACTGAAGCTTTCTTT.